This entry lists 5 T cell receptor beta chains sequenced from one sample in a study of identical twins (dated by TCRdb to about 2016). The library was obtained by 5' RACE. TCRdb shows the sequencer as Illumina HiSeq 2000. Clones were called with MiXCR by TCRdb after fastp trimmed the public reads at Q25, and only in-frame beta chains were retained. Each entry is one CDR3 protein sequence, shown with its most common DNA and genes. For this sample the table gives 1,800,000 or so distinct CDR3 sequences, of which under 35% were detected only once. More than 0.25% of the sample goes to the ten largest clones. The specimen was cord blood. The receptors derive from a newborn girl in good health.

This clonotype occurred a few times. This chain links TRBV12-3 or TRBV12-4 with TRBJ2-3, with 9 bases aligning to TRBD2. Trimming took 6 bases from V and 4 from J; bases not matched to a gene: 5. CDR3 size: 14 residues. CDR3: CASRMTSGADTQYF. CDR3 DNA: TGTGCCAGCAGGATGACTAGCGGCGCAGATACGCAGTATTTT.

This clonotype was counted at least ten times. This rearrangement joins TRBV20-1 to TRBJ2-7, with 10 positions matching TRBD1. Germline trimming cut 1 base from V and 2 bases from J; bases unmatched to any gene: 5. Germline CDR1 DFQATT, CDR2 SNEGSKA (reference sequence). The CDR3 loop spans 15 amino acids. CDR3 in amino acids: CSARASGTGAYEQYF. DNA for the CDR3: TGCAGTGCTAGAGCCTCCGGGACAGGGGCCTACGAGCAGTACTTC.

The gene calls are TRBV19 and TRBJ2-7; tentative D call: TRBD1 (6 bases). The V and J ends lost 6 bases and 0 bases respectively, with 15 bases between them. This CDR3 spans 15 amino acids. Germline CDR1 is LNHDA and CDR2 is SQIVND (reference sequence). This CDR3 reads CASSAETTGSYEQYF. DNA for the CDR3: TGTGCCAGTAGCGCCGAAACGACAGGCTCCTACGAGCAGTACTTC.

This clonotype turned up a few times. This rearrangement joins TRBV4-1 to TRBJ2-3, with D perhaps TRBD1 or TRBD2 (6 bases each). The CDR3 contains 17 residues. V was cut by 1 base and J by 2 bases, with 16 bases left in between. In germline, CDR1 is MGHRA, CDR2 YSYEKL. The CDR3 DNA sequence: TGCGCCAGCAGCCAAGGCTATCTGGGGGGCCCCACAGATACGCAGTATTTT. The encoded protein is CASSQGYLGGPTDTQYF.

The J gene is TRBJ2-7, the V gene TRBV2; tentative D call: TRBD1 (6 bases). Germline CDR1 reads SNHLY; CDR2 reads FYNNEI. The CDR3 has 15 residues. Trimming removed 2 bases at V and 0 bases at J, with 11 bases between. The CDR3 region is CASSERWGRSYEQYF. The CDR3 DNA is TGTGCCAGCAGTGAACGGTGGGGGCGCTCCTACGAGCAGTACTTC.